This T cell receptor (beta chain) was identified during a study of neurological immune-mediated disorders. MiXCR, applied by TCRdb to the 5' RACE reads, yields one record per CDR3 protein. This table has under 70,000 distinct CDR3 sequences, 3% to 3.5% appearing once. The CDR3 extends over 14 amino acids. Germline assignment: CDR1 SGHTA and CDR2 FQGNSA. The V end lost 1 base, the J end lost 6 bases, and 7 bases lay between the germline ends. This clonotype appeared many times. This chain links TRBV7-2 with TRBJ1-6; maybe TRBD1 (5 bases). Sequencing used PBMCs. This sequence was found in a woman aged 60-75 years with multiple sclerosis. The CDR3 nucleotides read TGTGCCAGCAGCTTAGGAGGGGCTAATTCACCCCTCCACTTT. Translation gives CASSLGGANSPLHF.